This T cell receptor beta chain derives from a study of T cell changes during pregnancy in multiple sclerosis. The CDR3 consists of 14 residues. CDR1 and CDR2 from the germline V gene are MRHNA and SNTAGT. The V end lost 6 bases, the J end lost 0 bases, and 10 bases lay between the germline ends. Libraries were prepared by immunoSEQ multiplex PCR; TCRdb keeps only in-frame clonotypes and omits some of them. The sample lists about 24,000 clones; 80% to 90% were seen once. The chain recombines TRBV6-4 with TRBJ2-3; a possible D gene is TRBD1 (5 bases). The specimen was CD8+ T cells from peripheral blood mononuclear cells, collected in the first trimester of pregnancy. This sequence was found in a female donor in good health, enrolled as a control in a pregnancy study. CDR3 coding DNA: TGTGCCAGCAGCGCGACAGCTAGCACAGATACGCAGTATTTT. It encodes CASSATASTDTQYF.